This entry features one TCR beta chain sequence. The data originate from a study of cytotoxic CD8 clonotypes in ibrutinib-treated CLL. V lost 5 bases and J lost 7; bases outside the gene matches: 17. From germline, CDR1 is WSHSY and CDR2 SAAADI. The CDR3 covers 17 residues. Some clones are missing from TCRdb's copy, which holds only in-frame ones; the method was immunoSEQ multiplex PCR. The top ten hold approximately 3% of the sample, which has tens of thousands of clones, about nine tenths seen once. The specimen was PBMCs, collected after 12 months of ibrutinib treatment. This TCR was recovered from a human donor with chronic lymphocytic leukemia. This chain links TRBV10-2 with TRBJ1-1, with TRBD1 matching over 9 bases. CDR3 sequence: CASSPSRDRAKRGEAFF. Here the CDR3 DNA reads TGCGCCAGCAGTCCATCCCGGGACAGGGCTAAGCGCGGTGAAGCTTTCTTT.